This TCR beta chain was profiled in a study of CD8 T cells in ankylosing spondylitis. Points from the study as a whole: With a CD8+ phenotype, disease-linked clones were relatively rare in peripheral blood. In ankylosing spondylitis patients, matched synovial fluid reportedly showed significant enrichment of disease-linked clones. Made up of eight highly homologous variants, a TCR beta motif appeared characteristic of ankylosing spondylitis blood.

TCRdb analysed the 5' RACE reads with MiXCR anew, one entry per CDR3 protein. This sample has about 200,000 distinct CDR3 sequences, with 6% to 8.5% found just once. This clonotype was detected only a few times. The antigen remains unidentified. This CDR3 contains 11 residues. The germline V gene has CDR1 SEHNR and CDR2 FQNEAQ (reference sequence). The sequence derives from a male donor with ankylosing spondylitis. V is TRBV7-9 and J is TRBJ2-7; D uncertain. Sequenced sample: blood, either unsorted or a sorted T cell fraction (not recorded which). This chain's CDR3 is CVSGELNEQYF. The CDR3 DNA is TGTGTCTCAGGCGAATTAAACGAGCAGTACTTC.